These 12 T cell receptor beta chains were all obtained from the same sample, sequenced in a study of T cells in Graves' hyperthyroidism and ophthalmopathy. Amplified TCR beta CDR3 regions derived from RNA transcripts. Using the HTBI primer set, a first-round RT-PCR was run on the TCR CDR3. TCRdb analysed the multiplex PCR reads with MiXCR anew, one entry per CDR3 protein. Altogether approximately 520,000 distinct CDR3 sequences are present, more than 20% being singletons, with the ten largest covering approximately 25%. The sample comprised blood. These receptors were taken from a man aged 18 to 29 with Graves' hyperthyroidism.

This clonotype has just a few counts. This chain connects TRBV2 to TRBJ1-1; TRBD1 might be the D (5 bases). CDR1 is SNHLY, CDR2 FYNNEI, per germline. Trimming removed 4 bases at V and 6 bases at J, with 21 bases between. There are 16 residues in the CDR3. The CDR3 spells CASSAKFTGPRAEAFF. DNA of the CDR3: TGTGCCAGCAGTGCTAAGTTTACAGGACCGCGGGCTGAAGCTTTCTTT. Based on the CDR3 plus reference TRBV2 and TRBJ1-1, the full variable domain is EPEVTQTPSHQVTQMGQEVILRCVPISNHLYFYWYRQILGQKVEFLVSFYNNEISEKSEIFDDQFSVERPDGSNFTLKIRSTKLEDSAMYFCASSAKFTGPRAEAFFGQGTRLTVV.

This clonotype was seen ten or more times. The rearrangement links TRBV9 to TRBJ1-3, with D possibly matching TRBD1 (6 bases). The CDR3 totals 16 residues. From germline, CDR1 is SGDLS and CDR2 YYNGEE. Deletions cut 4 bases from V and 0 bases from J, with 14 bases between. CDR3: CASSSEGGPSGNTIYF. The DNA for the CDR3 is TGTGCCAGCAGCTCAGAGGGGGGCCCCTCTGGAAACACCATATATTTT.

This clonotype appeared once. This rearrangement joins TRBV15 to TRBJ2-7, with D possibly being TRBD2 (5 bases). CDR3 length: 13 residues. V gave up 0 bases and J gave up 6 bases, with 9 bases separating them. The V gene's germline CDR1 is LNHNV and CDR2 YYDKDF (reference sequence). For the CDR3, the DNA is TGTGCCACCAGCAGAGATTCGGGGTTCGAGCAGTACTTC. Protein sequence: CATSRDSGFEQYF. Based on the CDR3 plus reference TRBV15 and TRBJ2-7, the full variable domain is DAMVIQNPRYQVTQFGKPVTLSCSQTLNHNVMYWYQQKSSQAPKLLFHYYDKDFNNEADTPDNFQSRRPNTSFCFLDIRSPGLGDTAMYLCATSRDSGFEQYFGPGTRLTVT.

This clonotype was seen ten or more times. The chain recombines TRBV6-1 with TRBJ2-7; 9 bases are shared with TRBD1. The CDR3 is 15 amino acids. Germline-derived CDR1 and CDR2 are MNHNS and SASEGT. J gave up 1 base and V 4 bases, and 5 bases lay outside the gene matches. CDR3 sequence: CASSVTGGASYEQYF. The DNA of the CDR3 is TGTGCCAGCAGTGTCACAGGGGGCGCTTCCTACGAGCAGTACTTC.

There are many counts of this clonotype. Germline is not matched at one junction end, which may reflect a read error. This rearrangement joins TRBV20-1 to TRBJ1-5; maybe TRBD1 (5 bases). The CDR3 is 13 residues long. CDR1 is DFQATT and CDR2 is SNEGSKA in the germline V gene (reference sequence). CDR3 protein: CSARDSTGQPQHF. Written as DNA, the CDR3 is TGCAGTGCTCGAGACAGTACAGGTCAGCCCCAGCATTTT.

The J gene is TRBJ2-2, the V gene TRBV7-3; a possible D gene is TRBD1 (6 bases). The ends were cut back, 0 bases at V and 1 base at J, with 9 bases in the middle. The length of the CDR3 is 16 residues. From germline, CDR1 is SGHTA and CDR2 FQGTGA. CDR3: CASSLTGRGNTGELFF. CDR3 DNA sequence: TGTGCCAGCAGCTTAACGGGCAGGGGGAACACCGGGGAGCTGTTTTTT. Full variable domain (missing parts from reference TRBV7-3 and TRBJ2-2): GAGVSQTPSNKVTEKGKYVELRCDPISGHTALYWYRQSLGQGPEFLIYFQGTGAADDSGLPNDRFFAVRPEGSVSTLKIQRTERGDSAVYLCASSLTGRGNTGELFFGEGSRLTVL.

Only a few counts were recorded for this clonotype. V gene TRBV14 combines with J gene TRBJ1-1, with D unclear. This CDR3 has 16 residues. Trimming cost V 0 bases and J 1 base, with 12 bases left between them. From germline, CDR1 is SGHDN and CDR2 FVKESK. CDR3 protein: CASSQEYPRGNTEAFF. DNA of the CDR3: TGTGCCAGCAGCCAAGAGTACCCAAGAGGGAACACTGAAGCTTTCTTT.

This clonotype was observed at least ten times. This chain joins TRBV12-3 or TRBV12-4 and TRBJ2-5, with a tentative D call TRBD1 (6 bases). The length of the CDR3 is 13 residues. The V and J ends lost 6 bases and 5 bases respectively, with 13 bases between them. CDR3 sequence: CASSRDTPETQYF. In nucleotides, the CDR3 is TGTGCCAGCAGCCGGGACACCCCCGAGACCCAGTACTTC.

This clonotype was seen many times. This rearrangement joins TRBV28 to TRBJ2-7; possible D gene TRBD1, 6 bases. Germline V CDR1 and CDR2: MDHEN, SYDVKM. V lost 8 bases and J 5 bases, leaving 19 bases between the germline ends. The CDR3 is 14 amino acids. Here the CDR3 reads CASSGWGQGNEQYF. The CDR3 DNA reads as TGTGCCAGCTCTGGTTGGGGGCAGGGGAACGAGCAGTACTTC.

With regard to this clonotype: One junction end disagrees with the germline gene, perhaps due to a read error. The chain couples TRBV4-1 to TRBJ2-7, with D maybe TRBD2 (5 bases). The CDR3 has 14 amino acids. Germline V gene data show CDR1 as MGHRA and CDR2 as YSYEKL. The CDR3 nucleotides read TGCGCCAGCAGCCAAGAGGACTCGTCCTACGAGCGGTACTTC. Its protein product is CASSQEDSSYERYF.

The rearrangement uses TRBV11-2 and TRBJ2-5, with 9 bases aligning to TRBD2. Germline CDR1 SGHAT, CDR2 FQNNGV. V was clipped by 0 bases and J by 1 base; unmatched bases: 3. The CDR3 extends over 16 amino acids. For the CDR3, the DNA is TGTGCCAGCAGCTTAGACCGAGCGGGGGGCCAAGAGACCCAGTACTTC. Residues: CASSLDRAGGQETQYF.

This clonotype showed up many times. The chain combines TRBV19 with TRBJ1-5; 12 nucleotides agree with TRBD1. In germline, CDR1 is LNHDA, CDR2 SQIVND (reference sequence). The CDR3 has 14 amino acids. The J segment lost 7 bases and the V segment lost 7 bases, leaving 5 bases of the junction unmatched. The CDR3 nucleotides read TGTGCCAGTAAGGGACAGGGGGCACGCCAGCCCCAGCATTTT. It encodes CASKGQGARQPQHF.